This is a list of T cell receptor beta chains from one sample in a study of spatial heterogeneity in lung cancer. In TCRdb, the 5' RACE reads were re-called with MiXCR into one record per CDR3 protein. Among around 9,800 distinct CDR3 sequences listed, around a quarter were seen once. The material sequenced was PBMCs, taken at surgery. These TCRs come from a female donor with early-stage non-small cell lung cancer. Each CDR3 is given with its conserved first and last residue. A D gene is named only where the DNA matches it firmly.

J gene	V gene	D gene	CDR3 protein
TRBJ2-7	TRBV12-3/TRBV12-4	TRBD1	CASSHRGLNYEQYF
TRBJ2-1	TRBV10-3	.	CAISLGLNEQFF
TRBJ1-2	TRBV5-6	.	CASQGSSSYGYTF
TRBJ1-1	TRBV3-1	.	CASSTGNTEAFF
TRBJ2-4	TRBV7-2	.	CASSLGQLIAKNIQYF
TRBJ2-2	TRBV7-2	.	CASTPQGLTGELFF
TRBJ1-1	TRBV20-1	.	CTAAAGSKGNTEAFF
TRBJ1-1	TRBV27	.	CASSLWENTEAFF
TRBJ1-1	TRBV6-6	TRBD1	CASSYSTGTVNTEAFF
TRBJ2-5	TRBV6-2/TRBV6-3	.	CASSYPQGRETQYF
TRBJ2-7	TRBV7-2	TRBD2	CASSAAGGNYEQYF
TRBJ2-1	TRBV5-6	TRBD2	CASSERTSGRPYNEQFF
TRBJ2-1	TRBV6-5	TRBD1	CASGGTGPYNEQFF
TRBJ2-1	TRBV15	.	CATSPAVNEQFF
TRBJ2-5	TRBV2	TRBD2	CASSGRASGSETQYF
TRBJ1-4	TRBV29-1	TRBD1	CSVESLGQGREKLFF
TRBJ2-5	TRBV29-1	.	CSVQGRIDIQETQYF
TRBJ2-1	TRBV20-1	TRBD2	CSAFPPGGPYNEQFF
TRBJ2-2	TRBV25-1	TRBD1	CASRGQGEARELFF
TRBJ1-3	TRBV4-2	.	CASSQDRRMKSSGNTIYF
TRBJ2-3	TRBV20-1	TRBD2	CSASLSGRGTDTQYF
TRBJ2-6	TRBV21-1	.	CASSTHGTGNSGANVLTF